This T cell receptor beta chain was recorded in a study of blood T cell repertoires in COVID-19. This clone appeared many times. This table comes from immunoSEQ multiplex PCR, and its TCRdb copy is limited to in-frame clones, with some not included. The sample shows approximately 190,000 clones, approximately 91% of them seen only once. CDR3 length: 13 residues. Trimming removed 6 bases at V and 7 bases at J, with 18 bases between. Germline loops: CDR1 SQVTM, CDR2 ANQGSEA. The chain has TRBV29-1 and TRBJ1-2, with D perhaps matching TRBD1 (6 bases). This TCR was sampled from a middle-aged woman who had recovered from COVID-19. Input material: peripheral blood. In DNA form, the CDR3 reads TGCAGCGTGAAAGGGGGTGAATCCCTTGGCTACACCTTC. It encodes CSVKGGESLGYTF.